This entry lists 14 T cell receptor beta chains sequenced from one sample in a study of cytomegalovirus exposure and HLA in healthy donors. The study ran its PCR with 60 Vbeta and 13 Jbeta primers. Using immunoSEQ multiplex PCR, the repertoire was profiled, and TCRdb retains in-frame clones only, with some absent. The data hold roughly 200,000 clones, with under 85% observed a single time. Material for sequencing was PBMCs. The receptor source for this set is a middle-aged man in good health and CMV-seronegative.

Notes on this clone: Other nucleotide sequences in the sample specify the same CDR3. The chain links TRBV5-1 to TRBJ2-7, with 7 bases identical to TRBD2. Germline V lookup: CDR1 SGHRS, CDR2 YFSETQ. V trimming: 4 bases; J trimming: 0 bases; junction bases outside the gene matches: 1. The CDR3 covers 13 residues. The CDR3 nucleotides are TGCGCCAGCAGCCCGGGGGGCTCCTACGAGCAGTACTTC. Translation: CASSPGGSYEQYF.

The chain has TRBV28 and TRBJ2-1, with D possibly being TRBD1 (6 bases). The CDR3 is 16 residues long. V was cut by 5 bases and J by 0 bases, with 14 bases left in between. CDR1 MDHEN and CDR2 SYDVKM come from the germline V gene. DNA of the CDR3: TGTGCCAGCAGTGTCCTTATAGGGGGCTCCTACAATGAGCAGTTCTTC. Amino acid sequence: CASSVLIGGSYNEQFF.

This clone was counted between two and nine times. This chain uses TRBV9 with TRBJ2-7; tentatively, D is TRBD1 (5 bases). The CDR3 runs to 14 residues. The V end was cut by 7 bases, the J end by 4 bases, with 18 bases between. The germline gives CDR1 SGDLS, CDR2 YYNGEE. This CDR3 is CASSDPRTPYEQYF. The CDR3 bases are TGTGCCAGCTCAGACCCCAGGACACCTTACGAGCAGTACTTC. Variable domain in full (rest from reference TRBV9 and TRBJ2-7): DSGVTQTPKHLITATGQRVTLRCSPRSGDLSVYWYQQSLDQGLQFLIQYYNGEERAKGNILERFSAQQFPDLHSELNLSSLELGDSALYFCASSDPRTPYEQYFGPGTRLTVT.

This clone was counted a few times. The chain joins TRBV5-1 to TRBJ1-4; 7 bases match TRBD1. The germline gives CDR1 SGHRS, CDR2 YFSETQ. The CDR3 totals 16 residues. V was clipped by 4 bases and J by 0 bases; unmatched bases: 6. CDR3 DNA sequence: TGCGCCAGCAGCCAGGGACAGTCTACAACTAATGAAAAACTGTTTTTT. It is translated as CASSQGQSTTNEKLFF.

The chain combines TRBV11-2 with TRBJ2-3, with a possible D match to TRBD1 (5 bases). The CDR3 is made up of 16 amino acids. Per germline, CDR1 SGHAT and CDR2 FQNNGV. Between the trimmed V and J ends, which lost 1 base and 3 bases, there was a span of 14 bases. CDR3: CASSLGPGRRTDTQYF. The CDR3 bases are TGTGCCAGCAGCTTAGGCCCAGGGCGTCGGACAGATACGCAGTATTTT. The variable domain in full, completed from reference TRBV11-2 and TRBJ2-3, reads EAGVAQSPRYKIIEKRQSVAFWCNPISGHATLYWYQQILGQGPKLLIQFQNNGVVDDSQLPKDRFSAERLKGVDSTLKIQPAKLEDSAVYLCASSLGPGRRTDTQYFGPGTRLTVL.

This clone was counted only a few times. The gene calls are TRBV2 and TRBJ1-1, with a possible D match to TRBD1 (6 bases). The CDR3 is 14 amino acids. Deletions cut 7 bases from V and 2 bases from J, with 14 bases between. Germline CDR1 and CDR2: SNHLY and FYNNEI. CDR3 nucleotides: TGTGCCAGCAAGGTGACAGGAGTTAACACTGAAGCTTTCTTT. It translates to CASKVTGVNTEAFF.

The CDR3 DNA follows: TGTGCCAGCAGTTTAGATGGGGGCGGTAGGACTGAAGCTTTCTTT. The encoded protein is CASSLDGGGRTEAFF. This chain uses TRBV28 with TRBJ1-1; tentative D call: TRBD1 (6 bases). The germline V gene encodes CDR1 MDHEN and CDR2 SYDVKM. V shed 2 bases and J shed 5 bases, with 15 bases lying between them. The CDR3 has 15 residues.

The chain combines TRBV4-2 with TRBJ2-2; 10 positions match TRBD1. After removal of 2 bases from V and 7 bases from J, the junction contained 4 bases not matched to a gene. CDR1 and CDR2 (germline): LGHNA, YNFKEQ. This CDR3 contains 15 residues. The CDR3, as DNA: TGTGCCAGCAGCCAAAGACAGGGGGCAGACGGGGAGCTGTTTTTT. The encoded protein is CASSQRQGADGELFF.

This sequence joins TRBV5-6 and TRBJ2-1; TRBD2 is a possible D gene (6 bases). Germline CDR1 and CDR2: SGHDT and YYEEEE. The CDR3 spans 16 residues. The ends were cut back, 5 bases at V and 10 bases at J, with 25 bases in the middle. The CDR3 nucleotides are TGTGCCAGCAGGGACTTTCGGGCGGGGAGCCCAATAGAGCAGTTCTTC. Its protein product is CASRDFRAGSPIEQFF.

This clone was observed a single time. V usage is TRBV5-1 and J usage is TRBJ2-5, with a possible D match to TRBD1 (6 bases). This CDR3 is 14 amino acids long. The ends were cut back, 3 bases at V and 0 bases at J, with 9 bases in the middle. Germline CDR1 is SGHRS and CDR2 is YFSETQ. CDR3 nucleotides: TGCGCCAGCAGCTGGAGGACAGACCAAGAGACCCAGTACTTC. Amino acid sequence: CASSWRTDQETQYF.

The chain joins TRBV18 to TRBJ2-5; 8 nucleotides align to TRBD2. The V segment lost 2 bases and the J segment 5 bases; nucleotides outside the gene matches: 1. CDR1 and CDR2 from the germline V gene are KGHSH and LQKENI. CDR3 length equals 13 residues. The CDR3 region has the DNA TGTGCCAGCTCACCAGGACTAGCTGAGACCCAGTACTTC. Translated, it gives CASSPGLAETQYF.

This rearrangement joins TRBV5-1 to TRBJ2-7; D call uncertain. The CDR3 contains 14 residues. Trimming took off 0 bases at V and 2 bases at J, with 9 bases between the two ends. Germline V gives CDR1 SGHRS, CDR2 YFSETQ. This CDR3 is CASSLDGSPYEQYF. The CDR3 coding sequence is TGCGCCAGCAGCTTGGATGGCTCGCCCTACGAGCAGTACTTC.

The chain joins TRBV4-2 to TRBJ1-1; 9 bases agree with TRBD1. The CDR3 contains 16 residues. The germline V gene encodes CDR1 LGHNA and CDR2 YNFKEQ. J lost 1 base, V lost 6 bases, and 9 bases had no gene match. CDR3 in DNA: TGTGCCAGCAGGGCCGCACAGGGGGCCGCGAACACTGAAGCTTTCTTT. Protein product: CASRAAQGAANTEAFF.

V and J are TRBV30 and TRBJ1-2; TRBD1 matches 8 bases. Germline CDR1 and CDR2: GTSNPN and SVGIG (reference sequence). V shed 5 bases and J 12 bases; nucleotides not matched to a gene: 20. This CDR3 is 15 amino acids long. CDR3 bases: TGTGCCTGGGGCGGGAGACACATACAGGGGGAGTACAACACCTTC. Amino acids: CAWGGRHIQGEYNTF.